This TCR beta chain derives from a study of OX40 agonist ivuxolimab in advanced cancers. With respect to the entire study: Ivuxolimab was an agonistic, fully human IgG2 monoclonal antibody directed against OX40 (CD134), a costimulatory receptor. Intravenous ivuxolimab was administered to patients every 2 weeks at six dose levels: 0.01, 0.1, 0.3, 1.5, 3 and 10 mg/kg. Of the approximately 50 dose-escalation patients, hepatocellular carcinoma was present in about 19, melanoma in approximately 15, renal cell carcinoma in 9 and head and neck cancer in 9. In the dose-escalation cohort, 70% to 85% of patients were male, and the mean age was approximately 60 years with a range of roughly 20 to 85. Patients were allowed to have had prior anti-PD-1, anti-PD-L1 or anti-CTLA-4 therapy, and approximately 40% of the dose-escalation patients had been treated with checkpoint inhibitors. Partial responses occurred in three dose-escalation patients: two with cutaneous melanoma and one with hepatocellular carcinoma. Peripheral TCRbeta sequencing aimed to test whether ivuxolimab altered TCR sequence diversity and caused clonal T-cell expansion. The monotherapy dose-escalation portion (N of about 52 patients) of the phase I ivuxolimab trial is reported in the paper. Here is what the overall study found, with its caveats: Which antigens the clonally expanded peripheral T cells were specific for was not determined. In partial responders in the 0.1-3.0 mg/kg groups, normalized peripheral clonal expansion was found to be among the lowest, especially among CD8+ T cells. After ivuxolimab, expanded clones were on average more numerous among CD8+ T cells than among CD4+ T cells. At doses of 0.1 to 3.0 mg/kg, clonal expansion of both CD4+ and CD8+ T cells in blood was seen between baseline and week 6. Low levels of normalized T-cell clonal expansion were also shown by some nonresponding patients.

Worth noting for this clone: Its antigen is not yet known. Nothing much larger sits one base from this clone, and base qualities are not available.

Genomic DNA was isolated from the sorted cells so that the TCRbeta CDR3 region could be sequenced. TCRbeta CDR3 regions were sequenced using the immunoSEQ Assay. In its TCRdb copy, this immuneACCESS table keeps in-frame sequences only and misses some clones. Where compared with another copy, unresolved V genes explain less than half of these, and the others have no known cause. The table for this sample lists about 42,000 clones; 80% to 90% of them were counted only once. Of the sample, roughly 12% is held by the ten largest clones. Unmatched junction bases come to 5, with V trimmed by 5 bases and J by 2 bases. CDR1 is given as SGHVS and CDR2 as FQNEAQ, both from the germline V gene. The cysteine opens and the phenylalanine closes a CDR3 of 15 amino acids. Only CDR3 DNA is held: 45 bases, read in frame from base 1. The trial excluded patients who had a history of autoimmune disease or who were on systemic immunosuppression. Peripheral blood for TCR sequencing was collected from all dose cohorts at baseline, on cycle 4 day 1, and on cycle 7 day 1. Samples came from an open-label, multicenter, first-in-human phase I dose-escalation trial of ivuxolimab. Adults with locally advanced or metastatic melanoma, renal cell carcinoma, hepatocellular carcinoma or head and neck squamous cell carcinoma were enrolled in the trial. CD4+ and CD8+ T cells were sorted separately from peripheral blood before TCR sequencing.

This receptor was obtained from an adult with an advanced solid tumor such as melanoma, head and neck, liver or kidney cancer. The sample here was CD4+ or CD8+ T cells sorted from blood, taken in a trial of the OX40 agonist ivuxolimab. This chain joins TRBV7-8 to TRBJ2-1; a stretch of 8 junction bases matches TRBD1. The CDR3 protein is CASSTRQGPYNEQFF. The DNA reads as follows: TGTGCCAGCAGCACACGACAGGGGCCCTACAATGAGCAGTTCTTC.